This T cell receptor beta chain was identified during a study of blood T cell repertoires in COVID-19. The overall study: The United States, Italy and Spain were the sources of the acute and convalescent COVID-19 samples. PBMCs, B-cell-depleted T cells, or T cells provided the cDNA or gDNA that made up the material.

In the study's own analysis: Reference gene primer amplification gave nucleated cell count estimates. The repertoire was sequenced with immunoSEQ multiplex PCR; TCRdb's copy has only in-frame clones and lacks some. The DNA gave D and trimming, while V, J and clone size come from that table. Of approximately 60,000 clones in the sample, about 76% were seen once. V gave up 7 bases and J gave up 1 base; unmatched junction bases: 9. The CDR3 covers 17 residues. Germline-derived CDR1 and CDR2 are LGHDT and YNNKEL (reference sequence). The genes are TRBV3-1 (or the pseudogene TRBV3-2) and TRBJ1-4, with TRBD1 matching over 10 bases. The sequence came from a man aged 45-65 years with active or convalescent COVID-19. The sample comprised peripheral blood. In DNA form, the CDR3 reads TGTGCCAGCACCGGGGACAGGGGATTAGTAACTAATGAAAAACTGTTTTTT. It translates to CASTGDRGLVTNEKLFF.